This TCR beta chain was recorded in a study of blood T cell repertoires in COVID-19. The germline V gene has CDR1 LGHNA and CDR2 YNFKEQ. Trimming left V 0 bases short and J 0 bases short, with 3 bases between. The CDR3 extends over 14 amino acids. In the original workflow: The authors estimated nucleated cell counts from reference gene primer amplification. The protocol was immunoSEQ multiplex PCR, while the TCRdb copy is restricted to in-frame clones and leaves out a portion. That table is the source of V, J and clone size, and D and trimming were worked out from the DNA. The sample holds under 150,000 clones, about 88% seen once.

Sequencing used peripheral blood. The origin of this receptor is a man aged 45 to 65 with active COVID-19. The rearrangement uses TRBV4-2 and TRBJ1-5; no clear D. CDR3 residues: CASSQEYSNQPQHF. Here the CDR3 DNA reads TGTGCCAGCAGCCAAGAGTATAGCAATCAGCCCCAGCATTTT.